The sequence of this T cell receptor (beta chain) was determined in a study of technical replicates of blood from a few donors. Per the germline V gene, CDR1 is SGHRS and CDR2 is YFSETQ. The CDR3 spans 14 residues. Concerning this clone: A junction end diverges from the germline sequence, so it may reflect a read error.

Assay: immunoSEQ multiplex PCR; the TCRdb copy retains only in-frame clones and omits some. The table lists almost 70,000 clones, over 70% of them singletons. The origin of this receptor is a human donor in good health. Some clones in this sample may be carry-over from other donors' samples. The sequencing input was PBMCs. The genes are TRBV5-1 and TRBJ2-5; 7 bases are a match to TRBD2. CDR3 DNA: TGCGCCAGCAGCCCCACCGGCGGGGGAGAGTCCCAGTACTTC. Translation: CASSPTGGGESQYF.